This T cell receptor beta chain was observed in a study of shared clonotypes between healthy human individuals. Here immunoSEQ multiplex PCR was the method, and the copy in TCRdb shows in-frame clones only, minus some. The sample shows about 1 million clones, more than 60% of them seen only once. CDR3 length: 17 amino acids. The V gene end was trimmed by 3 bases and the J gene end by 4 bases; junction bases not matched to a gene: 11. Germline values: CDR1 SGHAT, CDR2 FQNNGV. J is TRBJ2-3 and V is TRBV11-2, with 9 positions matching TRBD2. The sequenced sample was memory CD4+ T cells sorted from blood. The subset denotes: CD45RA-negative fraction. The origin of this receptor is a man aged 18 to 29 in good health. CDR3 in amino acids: CASSFFRLGLASDTQYF. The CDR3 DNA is TGTGCCAGCAGCTTTTTCCGGTTGGGACTAGCTTCAGATACGCAGTATTTT.